A selection of T cell receptor beta chains follows, all from one sample in a study of T cells in Graves' hyperthyroidism and ophthalmopathy. TCRdb itself ran the multiplex PCR reads through MiXCR, one entry per CDR3 protein. The sample contains under 350,000 distinct CDR3 sequences, over 15% of which appear only once. Sequencing used blood. These receptors were collected from a woman aged 50 to 65 with Graves' hyperthyroidism. CDR3s include the opening cysteine and the closing phenylalanine or tryptophan. The order of the fields is D gene, clone size, V gene, CDR3 length, J gene, CDR3 protein, CDR3 DNA. A D gene is named only where the DNA matches it firmly. Where a row states a size, it is once, few, many or the class of an expanded clone; other rows omit it.

>.|many|TRBV5-1|14|TRBJ2-3
CASSFGRRTDTQYF
TGCGCCAGCAGCTTTGGACGCCGCACAGATACGCAGTATTTT
>TRBD2|.|TRBV27|16|TRBJ2-3
CASSLIAGGPSDTQYF
TGTGCCAGCAGTTTAATTGCGGGGGGGCCGTCAGATACGCAGTATTTT
>.|many|TRBV20-1|12|TRBJ1-2
CSGTGPNYGYTF
TGCAGTGGAACAGGTCCTAACTATGGCTACACCTTC
>TRBD1|few|TRBV25-1|15|TRBJ1-1
CASSPETGRTTEAFF
TGTGCCAGCAGCCCCGAGACAGGGAGGACTACTGAAGCTTTCTTT
>.|few|TRBV9|13|TRBJ1-4
CASSVFPGRQLFF
TGTGCCAGCAGCGTATTCCCTGGGCGGCAACTGTTTTTT
>TRBD2|.|TRBV6-5|17|TRBJ2-3
CASSYSASGRPTDTQYF
TGTGCCAGCAGTTACTCGGCTAGCGGGAGACCCACAGATACGCAGTATTTT
>TRBD1|few|TRBV19|16|TRBJ1-5
CASSTLDRARNQPQHF
TGTGCCAGTAGTACCCTAGACAGGGCTCGCAATCAGCCCCAGCATTTT
>TRBD1|many|TRBV7-9|14|TRBJ2-1
CASTLGTGYNEQFF
TGTGCCAGCACCCTCGGGACAGGTTATAATGAGCAGTTCTTC
>TRBD1|few|TRBV2|15|TRBJ1-3
CASGRDSNSGNTIYF
TGTGCCAGCGGGAGGGACAGCAATTCTGGAAACACCATATATTTT
>TRBD1|many|TRBV6-1|14|TRBJ2-3
CASSRDRGTDTQYF
TGTGCCAGCAGCCGAGACAGGGGCACAGATACGCAGTATTTT
>.|.|TRBV15|15|TRBJ2-5
CATKAVSTGRETQYF
TGTGCCACCAAAGCGGTGTCTACAGGAAGGGAGACCCAGTACTTC
>.|many|TRBV12-3/TRBV12-4|14|TRBJ2-1
CASSPERSYNEQFF
TGTGCCAGCAGCCCTGAAAGGAGCTACAATGAGCAGTTCTTC
>TRBD2|.|TRBV19|16|TRBJ2-6
CASSSTSVSGANVLTF
TGTGCCAGTAGTTCGACTAGCGTCTCTGGGGCCAACGTCCTGACTTTC
>.|many|TRBV6-6|16|TRBJ1-2
CASSYSRGPTNYGYTF
TGTGCCAGCAGTTACTCGAGGGGACCGACGAACTATGGCTACACCTTC
>TRBD2|few|TRBV19|15|TRBJ2-3
CASSGLAGAMDTQYF
TGTGCCAGTAGTGGACTAGCGGGGGCAATGGATACGCAGTATTTT
>TRBD2|.|TRBV19|15|TRBJ2-7
CASSPLAGSDYEQYF
TGTGCCAGTAGTCCTCTAGCGGGATCTGACTACGAGCAGTACTTC
>TRBD1|.|TRBV6-1|15|TRBJ1-5
CASSDGQVDNQPQHF
TGTGCCAGCAGTGACGGACAGGTTGACAATCAGCCCCAGCATTTT
>TRBD1|.|TRBV7-2|15|TRBJ2-5
CASSPVAGGAGTQYF
TGTGCCAGCAGCCCCGTCGCAGGGGGCGCTGGGACCCAGTACTTC
>TRBD1|.|TRBV15|14|TRBJ1-1
CATSSGQGSTEAFF
TGTGCCACCAGCAGCGGACAGGGGAGCACTGAAGCTTTCTTT
>TRBD2|.|TRBV20-1|16|TRBJ2-2
CSARPGTSGADGELFF
TGCAGTGCTCGTCCTGGGACTAGCGGGGCCGACGGGGAGCTGTTTTTT
>.|many|TRBV15|13|TRBJ2-7
CATSREMQGGQYF
TGTGCCACCAGCAGAGAGATGCAGGGCGGGCAGTACTTC
>.|few|TRBV7-7|13|TRBJ1-1
CASSFSRDTEAFF
TGTGCTAGCAGCTTTAGTAGGGACACTGAAGCTTTCTTT
>TRBD2|few|TRBV4-1|17|TRBJ2-1
CASSQPLRRGARDEQFF
TGCGCCAGCAGCCAACCTCTGCGGCGGGGGGCCAGAGATGAGCAGTTCTTC
>.|few|TRBV27|15|TRBJ2-5
CASSPSPGNQETQYF
TGTGCCAGCAGTCCATCTCCAGGGAACCAAGAGACCCAGTACTTC
>.|few|TRBV28|16|TRBJ1-3
CASSEVVPNSGNTIYF
TGTGCCAGCAGTGAGGTTGTACCAAACTCTGGAAACACCATATATTTT
>.|many|TRBV20-1|15|TRBJ2-3
CSARAPLGRIDTQYF
TGCAGTGCTAGAGCCCCCCTCGGACGCATAGATACGCAGTATTTT
>.|many|TRBV10-3|14|TRBJ1-1
CAISAGLLNTEAFF
TGTGCCATCAGTGCGGGACTGCTGAACACTGAAGCTTTCTTT
>.|many|TRBV2|12|TRBJ2-5
CASKRTEETQYF
TGTGCCAGCAAACGGACCGAGGAGACCCAGTACTTC
>.|.|TRBV5-4|15|TRBJ2-2
CASRVTRFPAGELFF
TGTGCCAGCAGGGTGACTAGATTCCCCGCCGGGGAGCTGTTTTTT
>.|.|TRBV19|16|TRBJ2-4
CATNERQAGRGGIQYF
TGTGCCACTAACGAAAGACAGGCGGGGAGGGGAGGCATTCAGTACTTC
>TRBD2|many|TRBV30|15|TRBJ2-5
CAWGGRGRTQETQYF
TGTGCCTGGGGCGGGAGAGGTAGGACCCAAGAGACCCAGTACTTC
>.|few|TRBV6-9|13|TRBJ2-7
CASSSKDSYEQYF
TGTGCCAGCAGTTCCAAAGACAGCTACGAGCAGTACTTC
>.|.|TRBV5-1|15|TRBJ2-3
CASSLVGGPADTQYF
TGCGCCAGCAGTCTGGTTGGCGGCCCGGCAGATACGCAGTATTTT
>.|.|TRBV18|16|TRBJ2-1
CASSTRRILDGNEQFF
TGTGCCAGCTCAACCCGGCGAATTTTGGATGGGAATGAGCAGTTCTTC
>TRBD1|.|TRBV20-1|17|TRBJ1-1
CSARDPRGLEKNTEAFF
TGCAGTGCTAGAGACCCCAGGGGGCTTGAAAAGAACACTGAAGCTTTCTTT
>TRBD1|few|TRBV11-2|16|TRBJ2-7
CASSTSPWDRNYEQYF
TGTGCCAGCAGCACATCCCCGTGGGACAGAAACTACGAGCAGTACTTC
>TRBD1|many|TRBV27|14|TRBJ2-3
CASSWTGGGDTQYF
TGTGCCAGCAGTTGGACAGGGGGAGGAGATACGCAGTATTTT
>.|many|TRBV12-3/TRBV12-4|15|TRBJ1-1
CASSHSGTMNTEAFF
TGTGCCAGCAGCCACTCCGGGACTATGAACACTGAAGCTTTCTTT
>TRBD2|once|TRBV10-2|15|TRBJ2-3
CATLGLAGNTDTQYF
TGCGCCACCCTGGGACTAGCGGGGAACACAGATACGCAGTATTTT
>TRBD1|few|TRBV5-4|14|TRBJ2-3
CASSRDSDTDTQYF
TGTGCCAGCAGCCGGGACAGTGACACAGATACGCAGTATTTT
>.|.|TRBV9|22|TRBJ1-2
CASTPLPGVTRSGYTFRSGYTF
.
>TRBD2|few|TRBV7-2|16|TRBJ2-1
CASSSIAGTSYNEQFF
TGTGCCAGCAGCTCCATAGCGGGAACGTCCTACAATGAGCAGTTCTTC
>TRBD1|many|TRBV3-1|14|TRBJ2-7
CASSQGDRGHEQYF
TGTGCCAGCAGCCAAGGGGACAGGGGCCACGAGCAGTACTTC
>.|.|TRBV2|14|TRBJ1-2
CASNPSLGRHSYTF
TGTGCCAGCAACCCCTCACTAGGCAGGCATAGCTACACCTTC
>.|many|TRBV18|14|TRBJ1-2
CASSPPGRDYGYTF
TGTGCCAGCTCACCTCCGGGACGGGACTATGGCTACACCTTC
>.|.|TRBV3-1|21|TRBJ2-1
CASSQDFGGISFAETYNEQFF
TGTGCCAGCAGCCAGGACTTCGGCGGGATTTCCTTCGCAGAAACATACAATGAGCAGTTCTTC
>TRBD1|many|TRBV5-8|15|TRBJ2-5
CASSYGQATQETQYF
TGTGCCAGCAGCTACGGACAGGCTACCCAAGAGACCCAGTACTTC
>TRBD1|.|TRBV5-1|15|TRBJ1-6
CASRGTAKSNSPLHF
TGCGCCAGCAGGGGGACAGCGAAGAGTAATTCACCCCTCCACTTT
>.|many|TRBV30|16|TRBJ2-2
CAWRREPPANTGELFF
TGTGCCTGGAGGCGGGAACCCCCCGCGAACACCGGGGAGCTGTTTTTT
>.|many|TRBV10-1|15|TRBJ1-1
CASSESGQGVTEAFF
TGCGCCAGCAGTGAGTCGGGTCAGGGAGTCACTGAAGCTTTCTTT
>.|few|TRBV28|16|TRBJ1-4
CASSLIGALINEKLFF
TGTGCCAGCAGTTTGATCGGGGCTTTGATTAATGAAAAACTGTTTTTT
>TRBD1|many|TRBV11-2|15|TRBJ1-4
CASSRPGQGEEKLFF
TGTGCCAGCAGCCGCCCGGGACAGGGTGAAGAAAAACTGTTTTTT
>TRBD1|.|TRBV28|16|TRBJ2-4
CASSAGTEQPKNIQYF
TGTGCCAGCAGTGCCGGGACAGAGCAGCCGAAAAACATTCAGTACTTC
>.|.|TRBV20-1|12|TRBJ1-5
CSAREVDQPQHF
TGCAGTGCTAGGGAAGTGGATCAGCCCCAGCATTTT
>.|few|TRBV19|17|TRBJ1-5
CASRPDGGKGSNQPQHF
TGTGCCAGTAGACCAGACGGAGGGAAGGGTAGCAATCAGCCCCAGCATTTT